Given below is one T cell receptor (beta chain) in context. What it recognizes is unknown. The data derive from a study of beta chain features in type 1 diabetes. About the study: Regarding age, gender and cell yields, patients proved similar to healthy donors. Over all samples combined, 107,917,701 sorted cells were examined. Notes on the study in general: Significant though moderate, a shortening of TCRB CDR3s appeared in all four CD4+ subsets of Type 1 diabetes patients. Patients with type 1 diabetes showed fewer VDJ junction insertions and more deletions.

Every bit of the isolated RNA underwent reverse transcription, so sequencing read expressed TCRB transcripts. Deep immunoSEQ sequencing covered naive, central memory and regulatory T cell samples. Sequencing was performed with immunoSEQ multiplex PCR; in TCRdb, only in-frame clones are kept and a portion is missing. This sample has some 130,000 clones, with approximately 10% found just once. This CDR3 comprises 13 residues. Looked up from germline, CDR1 is MDHEN and CDR2 is SYDVKM. V was pared by 7 bases and J by 6 bases, with 16 bases between. The sequence came from a young man with type 1 diabetes. The material sequenced was central memory CD4+ T cells from blood. This rearrangement joins TRBV28 to TRBJ2-7; D possibly corresponds to TRBD1 (5 bases). Here the CDR3 reads CASNDSPIGEQYF. CDR3 nucleotides: TGTGCCAGCAACGACAGTCCCATCGGCGAGCAGTACTTC.